The rows below give T cell receptor beta chains drawn from one sample of a study of T-cell memory formation after mild COVID-19. MiXCR, run by TCRdb on the 5' RACE reads, gives a single entry per CDR3 protein. Here the sample spans under 550,000 distinct CDR3 sequences, about 20% being singletons. Material: PBMCs or a T cell subset sorted from them (not recorded which). Receptors originate from an adult woman who had mild COVID-19 (a few samples of this study predate the infection). Cell type and time point are not known. Each CDR3 is given with its conserved first and last residue.

CASNQGGTSTDTQYF,TRBV5-1,TRBJ2-3
CASSLLGFTGELFF,TRBV5-1,TRBJ2-2
CATNDGRDVTGELFF,TRBV12-3/TRBV12-4,TRBJ2-2
CASNNGGPTEDEQYF,TRBV11-2,TRBJ2-7
CASSQVSGGKNEQFF,TRBV4-3,TRBJ2-1
CASSAIRGELFF,TRBV9,TRBJ2-2
CASSSPGTRGNEQFF,TRBV6-6,TRBJ2-1
CASSPWGSVTEAFF,TRBV12-3/TRBV12-4,TRBJ1-1
CASSLSSRVDTGELFF,TRBV9,TRBJ2-2
CASSLDRGTGSYEQYF,TRBV7-8,TRBJ2-7
CAWTSGVSTDTQYF,TRBV30,TRBJ2-3
CASSTSGTASYEQYF,TRBV5-1,TRBJ2-7
CASSTRTSASTDTQYF,TRBV11-3,TRBJ2-3
CASQKYGLAGAGSGELFF,TRBV2,TRBJ2-2
CASTPVGGRANSYEQYF,TRBV5-6,TRBJ2-7
CAWERDRGREQYF,TRBV30,TRBJ2-7
CASSLRDPQKAFF,TRBV27,TRBJ1-1
CSANPDRAYTDTQYF,TRBV20-1,TRBJ2-3
CAWIGGPGREEQFF,TRBV30,TRBJ2-1
CASSLNLASTDTQYF,TRBV7-3,TRBJ2-3
CASSFNRGRLDEQYF,TRBV5-1,TRBJ2-7
CASSYSRDKALWDEQYF,TRBV6-2/TRBV6-3,TRBJ2-7
CSAISGGAEGEQYF,TRBV20-1,TRBJ2-7
CATNRGGSYTGELFF,TRBV24-1,TRBJ2-2
CASTGLAGGKLTDTQYF,TRBV21-1,TRBJ2-3
CASARTLREKLFF,TRBV27,TRBJ1-4
CATSETGTGGRTDTQYF,TRBV24-1,TRBJ2-3
CATSDPWTSGRDYNEQFF,TRBV24-1,TRBJ2-1
CASSKDHSTDTQYF,TRBV6-5,TRBJ2-3
CASSRPPAAVGLFF,TRBV5-6,TRBJ2-1
CASSSVWGEGSYEQYF,TRBV7-9,TRBJ2-7
CASSPRDRGSETQYF,TRBV5-1,TRBJ2-5
CASSLGGTGVHEQYF,TRBV5-1,TRBJ2-7
CASSIDGTGKLNEQFF,TRBV19,TRBJ2-1
CASTLLVNTGELFF,TRBV2,TRBJ2-2
CASSWGSSNEKLFF,TRBV7-2,TRBJ1-4
CASSQGGHPIGYNEQFF,TRBV4-1,TRBJ2-1
CASSPFPSGSTDTQYF,TRBV18,TRBJ2-3
CSASGGPGLAVQETQYF,TRBV20-1,TRBJ2-5
CASSMDSMVGTF,TRBV5-1,TRBJ1-1
CASSVDGSGGFTDTQYF,TRBV9,TRBJ2-3
CASSPAIRTGYYNEQFF,TRBV2,TRBJ2-1
CASSFRGGPNTEAFF,TRBV5-1,TRBJ1-1
CASSFGLGTGGNSPLHF,TRBV7-9,TRBJ1-6
CASSLYRENTGELFF,TRBV5-1,TRBJ2-2
CASSLRGHENEQFF,TRBV7-3,TRBJ2-1